This is a list of T cell receptor beta chains from one sample in a study of T cell changes during pregnancy in multiple sclerosis. Some clones are missing from TCRdb's copy, which holds only in-frame ones; the method was immunoSEQ multiplex PCR. The sample records some 27,000 clones, about 89% being singletons. Sequencing used CD8+ T cells from peripheral blood mononuclear cells, obtained before pregnancy. The receptors originated from a female donor with multiple sclerosis, enrolled in a pregnancy study. Both conserved end residues are trimmed from each CDR3. The order of the fields is CDR3 protein, V gene.

CDR3aa: ASSFIGGNQPQH
v_gene: TRBV27

CDR3aa: ASSEIGDTQY
v_gene: TRBV6-1

CDR3aa: ASSPGRTGDPEAF
v_gene: TRBV19

CDR3aa: ASSGTPGELF
v_gene: TRBV9

CDR3aa: ASSQGSSGGSSAGDTQY
v_gene: TRBV4-1

CDR3aa: ASRLRAARNTEAF
v_gene: TRBV7-8

CDR3aa: SSQSGTGFSDTQY
v_gene: TRBV29-1

CDR3aa: ASSSSYSNQPQH
v_gene: TRBV5-6

CDR3aa: ASSEAGRSNQPQH
v_gene: TRBV11-2

CDR3aa: ASLPGQGASSPLH
v_gene: TRBV19

CDR3aa: AWSQSSGPGEQY
v_gene: TRBV30

CDR3aa: ASSQQETQY
v_gene: TRBV11-2

CDR3aa: ASSYLGGGAGHTQY
v_gene: TRBV6-5

CDR3aa: ASGEQGSGNTIY
v_gene: TRBV5-1

CDR3aa: ASSSGLAGGPANEQF
v_gene: TRBV11-2

CDR3aa: ASSDWTSGVPQETQY
v_gene: TRBV6-4

CDR3aa: ATYGGVGTEAF
v_gene: TRBV7-2

CDR3aa: SVEDPSTRDWSTDTQY
v_gene: TRBV29-1

CDR3aa: SPSRGTEAF
v_gene: TRBV20-1

CDR3aa: ASNWDWHPGELF
v_gene: TRBV7-2

CDR3aa: ASSVRGGSTEAF
v_gene: TRBV10-2

CDR3aa: ASSFAVQGGSEQY
v_gene: TRBV28

CDR3aa: ASSYKETGANYGYT
v_gene: TRBV6-5

CDR3aa: ASSFNERAGVNDGYT
v_gene: TRBV7-9

CDR3aa: ASSQGGFLTRNYGYT
v_gene: TRBV16

CDR3aa: ASSWEGHYLGEQY
v_gene: TRBV5-6

CDR3aa: ASRQVDNSPLH
v_gene: TRBV19

CDR3aa: ASSPDTTYEQY
v_gene: TRBV27

CDR3aa: ASSLRGVHEKLF
v_gene: TRBV27

CDR3aa: ASRGRLDEQY
v_gene: TRBV5-5

CDR3aa: ASSYGGQETQY
v_gene: TRBV6-5

CDR3aa: ASSTSGGYRVHTNEKLF
v_gene: TRBV19

CDR3aa: ASSLVSGGYREQF
v_gene: TRBV11-2

CDR3aa: ASSSRLEKLF
v_gene: TRBV7-9

CDR3aa: ASSAGGEQY
v_gene: TRBV6-1

CDR3aa: ASSVGFGTEKNTEAF
v_gene: TRBV9

CDR3aa: ASSGSGTEAF
v_gene: TRBV9

CDR3aa: ASEVAGNTEAF
v_gene: TRBV30

CDR3aa: ASSFRETTGELF
v_gene: TRBV7-8

CDR3aa: ASNGEYGYT
v_gene: TRBV6-5

CDR3aa: ASSQGTPVRGYEQY
v_gene: TRBV4-1

CDR3aa: ASSDFTDTQY
v_gene: TRBV7-9

CDR3aa: ASSNPSGTTNTGELF
v_gene: TRBV9

CDR3aa: ASSDQGTGELF
v_gene: TRBV6-4

CDR3aa: ASSPMTGPRDTQY
v_gene: TRBV9

CDR3aa: ASSPLVGTDTQY
v_gene: TRBV5-4